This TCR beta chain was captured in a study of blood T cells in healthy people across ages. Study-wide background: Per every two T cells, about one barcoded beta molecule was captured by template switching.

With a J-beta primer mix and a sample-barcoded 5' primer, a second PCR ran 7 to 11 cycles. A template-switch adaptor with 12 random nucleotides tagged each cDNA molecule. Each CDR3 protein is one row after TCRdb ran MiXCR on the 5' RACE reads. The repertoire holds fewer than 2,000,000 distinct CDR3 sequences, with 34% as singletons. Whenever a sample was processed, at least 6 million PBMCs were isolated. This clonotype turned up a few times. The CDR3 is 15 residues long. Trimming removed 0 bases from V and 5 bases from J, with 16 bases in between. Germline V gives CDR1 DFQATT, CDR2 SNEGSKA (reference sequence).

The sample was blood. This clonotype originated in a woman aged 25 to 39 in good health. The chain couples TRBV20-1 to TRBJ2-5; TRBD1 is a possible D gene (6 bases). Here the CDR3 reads CSARDQGLHGETQYF. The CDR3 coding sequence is TGCAGTGCTAGAGATCAGGGGTTGCATGGGGAGACCCAGTACTTC.